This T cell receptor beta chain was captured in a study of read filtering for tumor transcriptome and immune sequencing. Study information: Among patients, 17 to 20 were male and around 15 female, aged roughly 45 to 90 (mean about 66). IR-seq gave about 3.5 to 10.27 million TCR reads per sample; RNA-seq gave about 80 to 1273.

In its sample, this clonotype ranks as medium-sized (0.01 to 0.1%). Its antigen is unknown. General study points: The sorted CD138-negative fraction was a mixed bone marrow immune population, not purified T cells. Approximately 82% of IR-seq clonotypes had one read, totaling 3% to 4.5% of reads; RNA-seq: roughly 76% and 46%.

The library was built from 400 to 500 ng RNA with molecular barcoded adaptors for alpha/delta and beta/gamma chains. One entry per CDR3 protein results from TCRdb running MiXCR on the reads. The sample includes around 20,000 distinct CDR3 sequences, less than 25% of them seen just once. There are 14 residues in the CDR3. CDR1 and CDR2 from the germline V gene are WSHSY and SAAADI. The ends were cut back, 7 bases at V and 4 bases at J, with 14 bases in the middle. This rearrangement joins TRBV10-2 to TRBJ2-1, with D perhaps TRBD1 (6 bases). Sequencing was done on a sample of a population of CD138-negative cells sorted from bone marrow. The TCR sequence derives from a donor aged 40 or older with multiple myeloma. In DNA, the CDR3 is TGCGCCAGCACACAACAGGGTTTTTACAATGAGCAGTTCTTC. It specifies CASTQQGFYNEQFF.